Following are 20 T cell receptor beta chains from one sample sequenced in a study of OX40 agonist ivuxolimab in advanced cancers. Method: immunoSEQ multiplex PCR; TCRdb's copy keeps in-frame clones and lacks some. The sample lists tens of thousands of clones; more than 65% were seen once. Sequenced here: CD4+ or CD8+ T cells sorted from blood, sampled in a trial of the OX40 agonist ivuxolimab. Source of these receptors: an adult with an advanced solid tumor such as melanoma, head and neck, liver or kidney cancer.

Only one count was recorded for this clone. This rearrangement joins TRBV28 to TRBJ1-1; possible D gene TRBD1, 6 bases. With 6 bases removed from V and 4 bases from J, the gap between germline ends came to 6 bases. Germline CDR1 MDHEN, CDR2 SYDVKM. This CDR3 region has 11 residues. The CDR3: CASRGGTEAFF. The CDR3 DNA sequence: TGTGCCAGCAGAGGGGGCACTGAAGCTTTCTTT. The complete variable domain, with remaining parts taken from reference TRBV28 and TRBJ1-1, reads DVKVTQSSRYLVKRTGEKVFLECVQDMDHENMFWYRQDPGLGLRLIYFSYDVKMKEKGDIPEGYSVSREKKERFSLILESASTNQTSMYLCASRGGTEAFFGQGTRLTVV.

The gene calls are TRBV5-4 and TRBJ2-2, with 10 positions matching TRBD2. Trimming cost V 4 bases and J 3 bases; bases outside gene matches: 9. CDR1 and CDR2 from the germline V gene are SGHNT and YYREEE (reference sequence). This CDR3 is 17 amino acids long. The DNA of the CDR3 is TGTGCCAGCAGCGCAAAGACTAGCGGGCGAGACACCGGGGAGCTGTTTTTT. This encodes CASSAKTSGRDTGELFF.

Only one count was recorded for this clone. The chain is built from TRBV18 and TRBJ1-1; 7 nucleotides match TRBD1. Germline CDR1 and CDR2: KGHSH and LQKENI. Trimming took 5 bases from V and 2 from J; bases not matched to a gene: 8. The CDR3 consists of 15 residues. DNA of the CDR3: TGTGCCAGCTCAATCAATTGGGACAGCAACACTGAAGCTTTCTTT. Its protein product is CASSINWDSNTEAFF. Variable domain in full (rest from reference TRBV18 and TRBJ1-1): NAGVMQNPRHLVRRRGQEARLRCSPMKGHSHVYWYRQLPEEGLKFMVYLQKENIIDESGMPKERFSAEFPKEGPSILRIQQVVRGDSAAYFCASSINWDSNTEAFFGQGTRLTVV.

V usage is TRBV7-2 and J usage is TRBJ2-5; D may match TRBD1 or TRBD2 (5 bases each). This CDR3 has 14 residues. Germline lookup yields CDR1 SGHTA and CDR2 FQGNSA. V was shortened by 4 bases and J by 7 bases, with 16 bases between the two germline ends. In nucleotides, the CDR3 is TGTGCCAGCAGCTCGCCACCGGGACGGGCGACCCAGTACTTC. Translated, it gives CASSSPPGRATQYF.

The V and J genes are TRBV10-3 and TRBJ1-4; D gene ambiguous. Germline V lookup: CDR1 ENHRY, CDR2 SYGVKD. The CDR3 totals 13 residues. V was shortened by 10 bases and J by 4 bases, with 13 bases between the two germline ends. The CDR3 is CATGPGVNEKLFF. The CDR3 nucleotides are TGTGCCACCGGCCCGGGCGTTAATGAAAAACTGTTTTTT.

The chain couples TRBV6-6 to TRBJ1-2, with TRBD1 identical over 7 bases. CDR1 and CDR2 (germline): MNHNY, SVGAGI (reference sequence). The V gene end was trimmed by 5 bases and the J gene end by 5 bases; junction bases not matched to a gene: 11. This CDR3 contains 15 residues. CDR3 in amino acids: CASSPPGQLNYGYTF. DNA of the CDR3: TGTGCCAGCAGTCCGCCGGGACAGCTGAATTATGGCTACACCTTC.

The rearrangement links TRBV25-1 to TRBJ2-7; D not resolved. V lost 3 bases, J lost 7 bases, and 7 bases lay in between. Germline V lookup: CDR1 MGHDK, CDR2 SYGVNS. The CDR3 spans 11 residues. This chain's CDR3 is CASSDFREQYF. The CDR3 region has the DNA TGTGCCAGCAGTGACTTCCGAGAGCAGTACTTC.

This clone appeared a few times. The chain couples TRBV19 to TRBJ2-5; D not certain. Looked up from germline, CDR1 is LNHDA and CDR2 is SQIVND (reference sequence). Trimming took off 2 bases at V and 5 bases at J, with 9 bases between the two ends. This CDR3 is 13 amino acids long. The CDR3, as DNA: TGTGCCAGTAGTATAAAGGGATCCGAGACCCAGTACTTC. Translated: CASSIKGSETQYF.

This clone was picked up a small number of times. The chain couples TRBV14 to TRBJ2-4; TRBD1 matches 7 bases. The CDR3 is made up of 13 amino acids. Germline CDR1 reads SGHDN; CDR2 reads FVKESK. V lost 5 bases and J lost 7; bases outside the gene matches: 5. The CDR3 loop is CASSSTGYNIQYF. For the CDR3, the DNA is TGTGCCAGCAGCTCGACAGGGTACAACATTCAGTACTTC.

The CDR3 coding sequence is TGTGCCAGCAGCAAAGAGGAACGGGGAAGGGAGACCCAGTACTTC. Translating it yields CASSKEERGRETQYF. The rearrangement uses TRBV21-1 and TRBJ2-5; TRBD2 was called by the table and not checked on the DNA. TRBV21-1 is a listed pseudogene. The CDR3 is 15 amino acids.

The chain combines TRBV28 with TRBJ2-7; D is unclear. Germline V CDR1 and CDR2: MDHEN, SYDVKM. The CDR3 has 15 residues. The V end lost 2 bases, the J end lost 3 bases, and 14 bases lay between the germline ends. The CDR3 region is CASSLIPAVIYEQYF. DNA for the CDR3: TGTGCCAGCAGTTTAATCCCCGCAGTAATCTACGAGCAGTACTTC.

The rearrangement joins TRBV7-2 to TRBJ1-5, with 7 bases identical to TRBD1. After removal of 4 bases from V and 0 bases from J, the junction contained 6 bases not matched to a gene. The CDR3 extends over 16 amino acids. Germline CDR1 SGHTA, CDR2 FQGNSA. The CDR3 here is CASSSRGRDSNQPQHF. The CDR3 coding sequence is TGTGCCAGCAGCTCCAGGGGGAGGGATAGCAATCAGCCCCAGCATTTT.

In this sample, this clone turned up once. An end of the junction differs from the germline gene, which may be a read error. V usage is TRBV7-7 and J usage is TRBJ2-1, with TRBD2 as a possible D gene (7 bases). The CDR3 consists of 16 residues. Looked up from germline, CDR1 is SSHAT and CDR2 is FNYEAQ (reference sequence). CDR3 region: CASSPEGGASYNEQFF. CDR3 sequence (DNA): TGTGCTAGCAGCCCCGAGGGGGGGGCCTCCTACAATGAGCAGTTCTTC.

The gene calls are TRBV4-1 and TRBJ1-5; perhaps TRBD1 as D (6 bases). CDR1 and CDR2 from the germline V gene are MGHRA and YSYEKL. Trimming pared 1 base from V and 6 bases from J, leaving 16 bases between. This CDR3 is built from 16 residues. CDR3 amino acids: CASSQGDRRPGQPQHF. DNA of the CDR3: TGCGCCAGCAGCCAAGGTGACAGGAGGCCAGGTCAGCCCCAGCATTTT.

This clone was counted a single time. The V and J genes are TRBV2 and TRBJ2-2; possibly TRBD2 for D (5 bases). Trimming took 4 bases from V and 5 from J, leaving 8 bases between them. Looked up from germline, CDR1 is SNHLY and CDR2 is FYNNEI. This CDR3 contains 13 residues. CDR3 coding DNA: TGTGCCAGCAGTGTGACGGGGACCGGGGAGCTGTTTTTT. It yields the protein CASSVTGTGELFF.

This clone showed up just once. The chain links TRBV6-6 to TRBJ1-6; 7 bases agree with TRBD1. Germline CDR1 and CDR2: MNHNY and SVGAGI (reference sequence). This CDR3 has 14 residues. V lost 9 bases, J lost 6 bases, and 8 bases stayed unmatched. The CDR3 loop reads CASAGGGGNSPLHF. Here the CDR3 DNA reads TGTGCCAGTGCAGGGGGAGGGGGTAATTCACCCCTCCACTTT.

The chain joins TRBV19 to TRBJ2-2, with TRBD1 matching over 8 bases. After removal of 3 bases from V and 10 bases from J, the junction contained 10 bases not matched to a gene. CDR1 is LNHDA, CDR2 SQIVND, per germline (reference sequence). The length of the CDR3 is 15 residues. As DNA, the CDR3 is TGTGCCAGTAGTATCCCCGGGACAGGCGGTCCGGAGCTGTTTTTT. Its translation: CASSIPGTGGPELFF.

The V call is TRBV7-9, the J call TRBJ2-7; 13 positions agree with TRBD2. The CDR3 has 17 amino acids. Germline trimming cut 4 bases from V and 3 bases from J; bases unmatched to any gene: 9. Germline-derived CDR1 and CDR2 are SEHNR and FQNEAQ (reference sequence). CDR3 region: CASSSRPGTSGVYEQYF. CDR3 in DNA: TGTGCCAGCAGCTCAAGGCCCGGGACTAGCGGGGTCTACGAGCAGTACTTC.

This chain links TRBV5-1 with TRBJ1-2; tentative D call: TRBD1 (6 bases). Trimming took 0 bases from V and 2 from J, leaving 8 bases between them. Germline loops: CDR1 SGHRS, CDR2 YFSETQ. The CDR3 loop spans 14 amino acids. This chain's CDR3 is CASSLEGQNYGYTF. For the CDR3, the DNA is TGCGCCAGCAGCTTGGAAGGACAGAACTATGGCTACACCTTC.

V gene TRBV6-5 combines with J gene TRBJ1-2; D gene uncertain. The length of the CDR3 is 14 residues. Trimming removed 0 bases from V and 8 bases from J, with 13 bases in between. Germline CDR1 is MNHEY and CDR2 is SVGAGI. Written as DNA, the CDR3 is TGTGCCAGCAGTTACTCGTCGGGCCCTAGCGGCTACACCTTC. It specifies CASSYSSGPSGYTF.